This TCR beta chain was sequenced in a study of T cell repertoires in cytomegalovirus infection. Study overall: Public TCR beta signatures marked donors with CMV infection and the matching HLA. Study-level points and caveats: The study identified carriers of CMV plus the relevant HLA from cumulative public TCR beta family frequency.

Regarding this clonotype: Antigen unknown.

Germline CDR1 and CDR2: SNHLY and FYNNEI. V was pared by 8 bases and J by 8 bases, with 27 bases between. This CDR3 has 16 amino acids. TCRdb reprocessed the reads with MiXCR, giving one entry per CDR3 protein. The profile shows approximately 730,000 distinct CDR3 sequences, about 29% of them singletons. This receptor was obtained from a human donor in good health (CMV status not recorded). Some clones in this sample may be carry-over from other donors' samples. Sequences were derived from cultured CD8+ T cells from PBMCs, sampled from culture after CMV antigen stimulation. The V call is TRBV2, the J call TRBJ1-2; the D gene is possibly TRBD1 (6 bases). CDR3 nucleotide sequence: TGTGCCAGCCTCGGACAGCTTGCACCGAATCGCCCAGGCTACACCTTC. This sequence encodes CASLGQLAPNRPGYTF.